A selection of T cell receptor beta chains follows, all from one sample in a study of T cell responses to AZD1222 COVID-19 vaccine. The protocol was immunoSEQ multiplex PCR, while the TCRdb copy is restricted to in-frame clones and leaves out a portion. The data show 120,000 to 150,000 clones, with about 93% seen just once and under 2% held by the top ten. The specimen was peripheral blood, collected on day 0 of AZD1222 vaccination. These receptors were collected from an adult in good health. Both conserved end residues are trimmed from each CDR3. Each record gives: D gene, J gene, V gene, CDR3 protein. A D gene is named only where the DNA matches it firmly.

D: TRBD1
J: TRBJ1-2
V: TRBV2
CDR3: ASSEYRGNGYT

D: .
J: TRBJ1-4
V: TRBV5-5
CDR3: ASSSPGGDEKLF

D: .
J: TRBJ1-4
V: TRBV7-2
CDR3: ASTKGKADEKLF

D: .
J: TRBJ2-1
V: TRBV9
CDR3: ASSVRYNEQF

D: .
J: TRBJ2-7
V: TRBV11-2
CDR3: ASSLYGGPGYEQY

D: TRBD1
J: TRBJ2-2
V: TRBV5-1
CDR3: ASSLVLWDRGSGELF

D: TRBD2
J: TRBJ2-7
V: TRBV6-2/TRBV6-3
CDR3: ASSARLALQY

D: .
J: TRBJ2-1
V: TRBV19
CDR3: ASSLASAGRKGNEQF

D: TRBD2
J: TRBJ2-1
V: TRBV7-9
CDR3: ASSPRASGSRGEQF

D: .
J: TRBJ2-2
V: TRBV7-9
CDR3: ASSLAFGLNTGELF

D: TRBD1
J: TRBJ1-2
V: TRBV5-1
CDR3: ASSLGQGAGNYGYT

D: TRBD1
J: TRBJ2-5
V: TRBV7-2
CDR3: ASSLAGSRGRAETQY

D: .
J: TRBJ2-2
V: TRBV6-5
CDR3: ASAPTTFGTGELF

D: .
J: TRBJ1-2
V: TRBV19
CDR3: ASSILRTQPYGYT

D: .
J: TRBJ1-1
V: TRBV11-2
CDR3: ASSLGDGRVTEAF

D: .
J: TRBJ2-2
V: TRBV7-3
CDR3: ASSLLSEAGELF